These 30 T cell receptor beta chains were sequenced from one sample in a study of blood T cell repertoires in COVID-19. Repertoires were generated with immunoSEQ multiplex PCR, while TCRdb's copy carries only in-frame clones and drops some. The profile shows 70,000 to 95,000 clones, about 85% of them singletons. Sequenced sample: peripheral blood. These TCRs come from a woman aged 70 to 79 with active or convalescent COVID-19.

The chain recombines TRBV29-1 with TRBJ2-5; D gene unclear. The germline gives CDR1 SQVTM, CDR2 ANQGSEA. Trimming removed 4 bases at V and 5 bases at J, with 14 bases between. The CDR3 is 13 residues long. CDR3 coding DNA: TGCAGCGTTGCTATCTCCCTCGAGGAGACCCAGTACTTC. It encodes CSVAISLEETQYF. The complete variable domain, with remaining parts taken from reference TRBV29-1 and TRBJ2-5, reads SAVISQKPSRDICQRGTSLTIQCQVDSQVTMMFWYRQQPGQSLTLIATANQGSEATYESGFVIDKFPISRPNLTFSTLTVSNMSPEDSSIYLCSVAISLEETQYFGPGTRLLVL.

Concerning this clone itself: The sample carries other DNA sequences with the same CDR3. The chain couples TRBV4-1 to TRBJ2-5; D is unclear. The CDR3 sequence is 12 residues long. The V gene's germline CDR1 is MGHRA and CDR2 YSYEKL. The V end was cut by 0 bases, the J end by 5 bases, with 4 bases between. CDR3 in amino acids: CASSQDRETQYF. The CDR3 DNA reads TGCGCCAGCAGCCAAGATCGGGAGACCCAGTACTTC.

This chain connects TRBV6-1 to TRBJ1-5; 10 bases are a match to TRBD1. The V gene end was trimmed by 10 bases and the J gene end by 5 bases; junction bases not matched to a gene: 8. This CDR3 is 14 amino acids long. Germline V gives CDR1 MNHNS, CDR2 SASEGT. CDR3 protein: CAIKTTGGDQPQHF. DNA of the CDR3: TGTGCCATCAAAACGACAGGGGGCGATCAGCCCCAGCATTTT.

This clone was observed once. The chain carries TRBV6-5 and TRBJ1-2; D remains unclear. V lost 5 bases to trimming and J lost 8 bases, with 15 bases between them. The CDR3 loop spans 13 amino acids. In germline, CDR1 is MNHEY, CDR2 SVGAGI. This CDR3 is CASSPERAGGYTF. The CDR3, as DNA: TGTGCCAGCAGTCCAGAAAGGGCGGGAGGCTACACCTTC.

This sequence joins TRBV6-5 and TRBJ1-2, with 7 bases aligning to TRBD1. CDR3 length equals 15 residues. The J segment lost 5 bases and the V segment lost 0 bases, leaving 6 bases of the junction unmatched. Germline loops: CDR1 MNHEY, CDR2 SVGAGI. CDR3 sequence reads: CASSYSAGGLYGYTF. In DNA form, the CDR3 reads TGTGCCAGCAGTTACTCGGCAGGGGGGTTGTATGGCTACACCTTC.

As DNA, the CDR3 is TGTGCCAGCAGCTTACAGGGTAATGATGAGCAGTTCTTC. It yields the protein CASSLQGNDEQFF. This chain joins TRBV5-4 and TRBJ2-1, with D tentatively TRBD1 (6 bases). CDR1 SGHNT and CDR2 YYREEE come from the germline V gene (reference sequence). This CDR3 is 13 amino acids long. The ends were cut back, 2 bases at V and 8 bases at J, with 11 bases in the middle.

The gene calls are TRBV28 and TRBJ1-5; 8 bases fit TRBD1. Trimming removed 10 bases from V and 1 base from J; junction bases left unmatched: 9. From germline, CDR1 is MDHEN and CDR2 SYDVKM. The CDR3 has 15 residues. The CDR3 DNA is TGTGCCACTGGACAGGGAGGTTCGAGCAATCAGCCCCAGCATTTT. This codes for CATGQGGSSNQPQHF.

The V call is TRBV28, the J call TRBJ1-5; D unresolved. CDR1 MDHEN and CDR2 SYDVKM come from the germline V gene. The CDR3 has 13 amino acids. The V end lost 7 bases, the J end lost 1 base, and 8 bases lay between the germline ends. In DNA, the CDR3 is TGTGCCAGCAAAAACCGGAGCAATCAGCCCCAGCATTTT. Protein sequence: CASKNRSNQPQHF.

Written as DNA, the CDR3 is TGCGCCAGCAGCGGCGACACTGGGACAAATGAAAAACTGTTTTTT. Protein sequence: CASSGDTGTNEKLFF. The rearrangement uses TRBV5-1 and TRBJ1-4, with D tentatively TRBD1 (6 bases). The germline V gene has CDR1 SGHRS and CDR2 YFSETQ. V was trimmed by 4 bases and J by 5 bases, leaving 15 bases between them. CDR3 size: 15 residues.

This rearrangement joins TRBV10-3 to TRBJ1-3; TRBD1 aligns across 8 bases. With V trimmed by 3 bases and J by 0 bases, 10 bases remained unmatched. The germline V gene encodes CDR1 ENHRY and CDR2 SYGVKD. The CDR3 extends over 18 amino acids. CDR3 in amino acids: CAISDIAGQAYSGNTIYF. DNA of the CDR3: TGTGCCATCAGTGACATTGCGGGACAGGCGTACTCTGGAAACACCATATATTTT.

The V gene is TRBV6-1, the J gene TRBJ2-1; tentatively, D is TRBD2 (5 bases). This CDR3 is built from 15 residues. CDR1 is MNHNS and CDR2 is SASEGT in the germline V gene. V dropped 2 bases and J dropped 1 base, with 9 bases sitting between them. The CDR3 DNA reads TGTGCCAGCAGTGAAAGTAGGGAGTCCTACAATGAGCAGTTCTTC. Residues: CASSESRESYNEQFF.

The rearrangement uses TRBV5-5 and TRBJ1-5; D unresolved. V was shortened by 1 base and J by 2 bases, with 7 bases between the two germline ends. Germline V lookup: CDR1 SGHKS, CDR2 YYEKEE (reference sequence). The CDR3 consists of 14 residues. DNA for the CDR3: TGTGCCAGCAGCTTGATGTATGGCAATCAGCCCCAGCATTTT. Encoded protein: CASSLMYGNQPQHF. Together with reference TRBV5-5 and TRBJ1-5, the CDR3 gives the full variable domain: DAGVTQSPTHLIKTRGQQVTLRCSPISGHKSVSWYQQVLGQGPQFIFQYYEKEERGRGNFPDRFSARQFPNYSSELNVNALLLGDSALYLCASSLMYGNQPQHFGDGTRLSIL.

The CDR3 bases are TGTGCCAGCAGTGTCACAGGAGGGCGCGAAAAACTGTTTTTT. It encodes CASSVTGGREKLFF. The genes are TRBV6-4 and TRBJ1-4, with D possibly matching TRBD1 (5 bases). Trimming left V 4 bases short and J 8 bases short, with 14 bases between. Germline CDR1 MRHNA, CDR2 SNTAGT. CDR3 length: 14 amino acids.

This clone was picked up one time. V is TRBV13 and J is TRBJ2-3, with D maybe TRBD2 (7 bases). Germline CDR1 and CDR2: PRHDT and FYEKMQ (reference sequence). Trimming removed 5 bases from V and 6 bases from J, with 12 bases in between. The CDR3 spans 13 residues. The CDR3 coding sequence is TGTGCCAGCAGCAACCGGGGGGCGGATACGCAGTATTTT. The encoded protein is CASSNRGADTQYF.

This chain joins TRBV6-5 and TRBJ1-6; the match to TRBD1 covers 9 bases. Germline V CDR1 and CDR2: MNHEY, SVGAGI. This CDR3 comprises 13 residues. The ends lost 6 bases at V and 7 bases at J; junction bases unmatched: 1. The CDR3: CASRDRGNSPLHF. As DNA, the CDR3 is TGTGCCAGCAGAGACAGGGGGAATTCACCCCTCCACTTT.

V usage is TRBV5-4 and J usage is TRBJ2-3, with a possible D match to TRBD2 (5 bases). V lost 4 bases, J lost 7 bases, and 25 bases lay in between. In germline, CDR1 is SGHNT, CDR2 YYREEE (reference sequence). The CDR3 totals 17 residues. The CDR3 region is CASSAPQAGTILYTQYF. The CDR3 coding sequence is TGTGCCAGCAGCGCCCCCCAGGCGGGTACAATCCTATATACGCAGTATTTT.

V usage is TRBV7-2 and J usage is TRBJ1-1; D is possibly TRBD1 (6 bases). The V gene's germline CDR1 is SGHTA and CDR2 FQGNSA. V was clipped by 5 bases and J by 0 bases, with 13 bases between them. The CDR3 runs 15 residues. In nucleotides, the CDR3 is TGTGCCAGCAGCGCCCAACAGGGATTGAACACTGAAGCTTTCTTT. Translating gives CASSAQQGLNTEAFF.

The chain is built from TRBV7-2 and TRBJ2-7; the D gene is possibly TRBD1 (5 bases). V dropped 7 bases and J dropped 0 bases, with 13 bases sitting between them. In germline, CDR1 is SGHTA, CDR2 FQGNSA. This CDR3 has 14 residues. The CDR3 loop reads CASTPSGSSYEQYF. The CDR3 bases are TGTGCCAGCACCCCTTCAGGGTCCTCCTACGAGCAGTACTTC.

This clone appeared a single time. This chain links TRBV7-2 with TRBJ2-7; 9 bases match TRBD2. CDR3 size: 16 residues. In germline, CDR1 is SGHTA, CDR2 FQGNSA. Trimming at V came to 1 base and at J to 4 bases, leaving 8 bases not matched to a gene. The CDR3 loop reads CASSLGSRGGQYEQYF. The CDR3 coding sequence is TGTGCCAGCAGCTTAGGGTCGCGGGGGGGCCAGTACGAGCAGTACTTC.

With respect to this clone: Compared with germline, one end of the junction differs, possibly owing to a read error. The rearrangement links TRBV10-2 to TRBJ2-2; 10 nucleotides agree with TRBD2. Germline CDR1 and CDR2: WSHSY and SAAADI. This CDR3 is built from 16 residues. CDR3 coding DNA: TGCGCCACCAGTGGACTAGCGGTCGCGAACACCGGGGAGCTGTTTTTT. Its protein product is CATSGLAVANTGELFF.

This clone was counted only a few times. The chain employs TRBV5-1 and TRBJ2-7, with D perhaps TRBD1 (6 bases). This CDR3 spans 14 amino acids. V lost 0 bases and J 3 bases, leaving 10 bases between the germline ends. Per germline, CDR1 SGHRS and CDR2 YFSETQ. CDR3 residues: CASSLGGPYYEQYF. In DNA, the CDR3 is TGCGCCAGCAGCTTGGGGGGGCCATACTACGAGCAGTACTTC. Full variable domain (rest looked up from reference TRBV5-1 and TRBJ2-7): KAGVTQTPRYLIKTRGQQVTLSCSPISGHRSVSWYQQTPGQGLQFLFEYFSETQRNKGNFPGRFSGRQFSNSRSEMNVSTLELGDSALYLCASSLGGPYYEQYFGPGTRLTVT.

The chain employs TRBV6-1 and TRBJ2-3; D is perhaps TRBD2 (7 bases). Trimming cost V 8 bases and J 1 base, with 10 bases left between them. The germline V gene has CDR1 MNHNS and CDR2 SASEGT. This CDR3 is built from 13 residues. CDR3 loop: CASEGGGTDTQYF. The CDR3 region has the DNA TGTGCCAGCGAGGGGGGGGGCACAGATACGCAGTATTTT.

V is TRBV11-2 and J is TRBJ2-1, with TRBD2 matching 9 bases. The CDR3 runs 15 residues. Germline values: CDR1 SGHAT, CDR2 FQNNGV. The V and J ends lost 2 bases and 9 bases, in that order; junction bases with no gene match: 8. The CDR3 reads CASSLFAGGRGEQFF. The DNA for the CDR3 is TGTGCCAGCAGCTTATTTGCGGGGGGGCGGGGTGAGCAGTTCTTC. The full variable domain, with the rest looked up from reference TRBV11-2 and TRBJ2-1, is EAGVAQSPRYKIIEKRQSVAFWCNPISGHATLYWYQQILGQGPKLLIQFQNNGVVDDSQLPKDRFSAERLKGVDSTLKIQPAKLEDSAVYLCASSLFAGGRGEQFFGPGTRLTVL.

The chain uses TRBV10-3 and TRBJ1-6, with D possibly matching TRBD1 (5 bases). Trimming cost V 5 bases and J 6 bases, with 11 bases left between them. The CDR3 length is 14 residues. Germline-derived CDR1 and CDR2 are ENHRY and SYGVKD. The CDR3 reads CAISTTVSNSPLHF. Written as DNA, the CDR3 is TGTGCCATCAGTACGACAGTTAGTAATTCACCCCTCCACTTT.

The rearrangement uses TRBV9 and TRBJ2-4, with D tentatively TRBD2 (6 bases). Germline CDR1 reads SGDLS; CDR2 reads YYNGEE. This CDR3 contains 15 residues. Deletions cut 4 bases from V and 8 bases from J, with 19 bases between. The CDR3 is CASSPRRRGGDIQYF. The CDR3 DNA is TGTGCCAGCAGCCCCCGGAGAAGGGGAGGAGACATTCAGTACTTC.

In nucleotides, the CDR3 is TGCGCCAGCAGCGCTCTACAGGGGATCCCCTCCTACGAGCAGTACTTC. Translating it yields CASSALQGIPSYEQYF. The V call is TRBV5-1, the J call TRBJ2-7; 7 nucleotides agree with TRBD1. J gave up 0 bases and V 4 bases, and 10 bases lay outside the gene matches. Germline V CDR1 and CDR2: SGHRS, YFSETQ. The CDR3 contains 16 residues. Combining the CDR3 with reference TRBV5-1 and TRBJ2-7 gives the whole variable domain KAGVTQTPRYLIKTRGQQVTLSCSPISGHRSVSWYQQTPGQGLQFLFEYFSETQRNKGNFPGRFSGRQFSNSRSEMNVSTLELGDSALYLCASSALQGIPSYEQYFGPGTRLTVT.

The gene calls are TRBV18 and TRBJ2-1; D gene unclear. This CDR3 has 14 amino acids. The V and J ends lost 3 bases and 2 bases respectively, with 8 bases between them. The germline gives CDR1 KGHSH, CDR2 LQKENI. The CDR3 nucleotides read TGTGCCAGCTCACCCAACAACGCCTACAATGAGCAGTTCTTC. Protein product: CASSPNNAYNEQFF.

The V gene is TRBV5-1, the J gene TRBJ1-4, with 8 nucleotides matching TRBD1. With 4 bases clipped from V and 7 bases from J, the junction kept 12 bases outside the gene matches. Germline lookup yields CDR1 SGHRS and CDR2 YFSETQ. CDR3 length: 16 residues. In nucleotides, the CDR3 is TGCGCCAGCAGCGACACAGGGGGAGCAGGAAGTGAAAAACTGTTTTTT. Its protein is CASSDTGGAGSEKLFF.

The CDR3 DNA reads as TGTGCCAGTAGTATAGGGCCCGGACGGACAGGGGGACAGCCCCAGCATTTT. Translating gives CASSIGPGRTGGQPQHF. The chain recombines TRBV19 with TRBJ1-5, with 10 bases identical to TRBD1. V dropped 1 base and J dropped 7; count of bases not matched to a gene: 10. The germline CDR1 and CDR2 sequences are LNHDA and SQIVND (reference sequence). CDR3 length equals 17 residues.

The CDR3 reads CASIIGQGSTGELFF. The CDR3 DNA follows: TGTGCCAGCATAATTGGGCAGGGGAGCACCGGGGAGCTGTTTTTT. This chain links TRBV6-5 with TRBJ2-2; a weak D match, TRBD1 (6 bases). Germline V gene data show CDR1 as MNHEY and CDR2 as SVGAGI. CDR3 size: 15 residues. The V and J ends lost 7 bases and 4 bases respectively, with 16 bases between them.